This entry concerns a single T cell receptor beta chain. The length of the CDR3 is 13 residues. V was shortened by 3 bases and J by 3 bases, with 9 bases between the two germline ends. The germline V gene has CDR1 MNHEY and CDR2 SMNVEV (reference sequence). The data originate from a study of blood T cell repertoires in COVID-19. Study summary: Nucleic acid was either cDNA or gDNA, and it came from T cells, B-cell-depleted T cells, or PBMCs.

Study processing details: Cell counts per sample came from amplifying reference gene primers. Data came from immunoSEQ multiplex PCR; TCRdb stores just in-frame clones and leaves some out. That table furnishes V, J and clone size, whereas the DNA furnished D and trimming. This table has 270,000 or so clones, around 90% appearing once. The chain has TRBV27 and TRBJ2-7; D is unresolved. Sequencing was done on a sample of peripheral blood. This clonotype was sampled from a woman in her 40s who had recovered from COVID-19. The CDR3 region is CASSLLSGYEQYF. The CDR3 DNA reads TGTGCCAGCAGTTTGTTATCCGGCTACGAGCAGTACTTC.